This record concerns one T cell receptor beta chain sequence. There is no known antigen for this receptor. The record has no base qualities; no much larger clone is one base away. The entire isolated RNA was reverse transcribed using the High Capacity cDNA Reverse Transcription Kit, and thus expressed TCRB transcripts were sequenced. Deep immunoSEQ sequencing was performed on naive, central memory and regulatory T cell samples, with an average of approximately 3.9 million total reads per sample. Sorted cells were lysed in RLT buffer, and RNA was extracted using DNase-treated RNeasy Micro or Mini kits according to cell number. Each cell subset was processed on its own to prevent cross-contamination, while patient and healthy donor samples were processed together. The immunoSEQ multiplex PCR was used to amplify TCRB sequences from cDNA, yielding 87-bp fragments that span the CDR3 region. The amplicons were sequenced using the Illumina HiSeq platform. The paper's processing steps were these. PCR bias was computationally corrected using synthetic template baselines, reads within Hamming distance 2 were collapsed, and singletons that could not be merged were discarded. Reads were aligned against IMGT to assign V, D and J genes, CDR3 length and insertions or deletions at six rearrangement sites. Within each subset, clonotype counts were normalized to sorted cell number, and only after that were true diversity and Gini coefficients computed with the tcR R package. The overlap coefficient, calculated on TCRB nucleotide sequences, was used to quantify repertoire sharing. Out-of-frame TCRB sequences from naive cells were analyzed as a proxy for the pre-selection repertoire. In TCRdb, the immuneACCESS table is reduced to in-frame sequences with V and J assigned. These tables do not hold every clone; where another copy was compared, an unresolved V gene accounts for under half, and the others remain unexplained. D and trimming were read from the DNA, whereas the V and J calls and clone size are those reported in that table. This sample has roughly 330,000 clones in its table, and approximately 12% of those were observed once. Roughly 0.015% of the sample comes from the top ten.

This sample was taken from a study of beta chain features in type 1 diabetes listed by TCRdb under 2018. Context from the whole study: No differences in mean age, gender distribution, total cell number or subset yield were found between patients and healthy donors. The study compared the TCRB repertoires of sorted circulating CD4+ T cell subsets in recently diagnosed type 1 diabetes patients with those in matched healthy donors. Regulatory and stem cell-like memory subsets were isolated from only 8 patients and roughly 8 healthy donors, whereas naive and central memory subsets came from all 28 donors. A total of some 100,000,000 sorted cells were examined across all samples, and a strong correlation was observed between cell number per subset and RNA yield.

Each donor gave one peripheral blood draw, averaging roughly 120 mL, which was collected into heparinised tubes. Naive, central memory, regulatory and stem cell-like memory CD4+ T cells were sorted on a BD FACSAria II using a panel including CD45RO, CCR7, CD25, CD127, CD95 and CD27. Every sorted population had a purity above 98%. PBMCs were separated immediately by Lymphoprep density gradient centrifugation and were stained directly, without being cultured. Samples were stained and sorted in pairs, with one healthy donor and one patient per experiment, so that batch effects were minimized. Including cysteine and phenylalanine, the CDR3 has 12 amino acids. Just CDR3 DNA is preserved here, 36 bases in frame from base 1. V and J are truncated by 5 bases and 3 bases respectively, leaving an intervening sequence of 7 bases. CDR1 and CDR2 are read off the germline V gene (reference sequence) as GTSNPN and SVGIG.

What the study reported, not specific to this receptor: Only small numbers of individuals were included in the HLA sub-analyses, which left unresolved whether HLA type had any influence on TCRB rearrangement. Naive, central memory and regulatory TCRB repertoires appeared to be more similar among patients than among healthy donors. A moderate but significant shortening of TCRB CDR3 length was observed in type 1 diabetes patients in all four CD4+ subsets. PCR may preferentially amplify shorter templates, but because patient and control samples were amplified and corrected together, any resulting skew would affect both groups equally. Patients with type 1 diabetes made fewer insertions and deleted more nucleotides at VDJ recombination sites, implying thymic rearrangement abnormalities. Because cDNA rather than genomic DNA was sequenced, highly expressing activated cells could have been over-represented, although no difference in activation and CD3 levels was found between groups.

This receptor was taken from a woman between 18 and 30 years old with type 1 diabetes. The source material was naive CD4+ T cells from blood. Sample cell subset or site, as interpreted from the label and publication: true naive CD4+ T cells. The sequence links TRBV30 to TRBJ2-2; the D gene identity is not certain. The bases read TGTGCCTGGTCCCTGTACACCGGGGAGCTGTTTTTT. Its translation is CAWSLYTGELFF.